This TCR beta chain was captured in a study of blood T cells in healthy people across ages. Whole-study findings and limits: From one million sequenced T cells, diversity estimates were lower bounds.

V lost 0 bases to trimming and J lost 8 bases, with 5 bases between them. Germline V gene sequence: CDR1 KGHSH, CDR2 LQKENI. The CDR3 extends over 12 amino acids. As for this clonotype: Antigen specificity is unknown.

Combining a sample-barcoded 5' primer with a J-beta primer mix, a second PCR ran for about 6 to 12 cycles. Tagging of each cDNA molecule was performed by a template-switch adaptor with 12 random nucleotides. Each CDR3 protein gets one entry after TCRdb re-called the 5' RACE reads with MiXCR. The sample records 1.5 million to 2 million distinct CDR3 sequences, roughly 30% being singletons. Sequencing was done on a sample of blood. This clonotype originated in a woman aged 25 to 39 in good health. This rearrangement joins TRBV18 to TRBJ1-5; no definite D call. CDR3 in amino acids: CASSPPREPQHF. CDR3 sequence (DNA): TGTGCCAGCTCACCACCAAGGGAGCCCCAGCATTTT. The full variable domain, in which reference TRBV18 and TRBJ1-5 provide the parts outside the CDR3, is NAGVMQNPRHLVRRRGQEARLRCSPMKGHSHVYWYRQLPEEGLKFMVYLQKENIIDESGMPKERFSAEFPKEGPSILRIQQVVRGDSAAYFCASSPPREPQHFGDGTRLSIL.